The 16 T cell receptor beta chains below come from one sample, sequenced in a study of blood T cells in healthy people across ages (dated by TCRdb to the mid-2010s). The library was built by means of 5' RACE. Instrument on record: Illumina HiSeq 2500. The second PCR ran for roughly 7 to 11 cycles and used a J-beta primer mix along with a sample-barcoded 5' primer. TCRdb trimmed public reads at Q25 via fastp, called clones via MiXCR and kept in-frame beta chains. A single entry per CDR3 protein holds the most common genes and DNA from its merged rows. The sample data list some 920,000 distinct CDR3 sequences, and roughly 47% of these were observed just once. The ten largest clones capture about 22% of the sample. Sequencing used blood. These receptors were taken from a woman aged 55-69 years in good health.

The J gene is TRBJ2-5, the V gene TRBV7-2, with 13 positions matching TRBD2. The CDR3 sequence is 16 residues long. Germline values: CDR1 SGHTA, CDR2 FQGNSA. With 5 bases clipped from V and 4 bases from J, the junction kept 7 bases outside the gene matches. The CDR3: CASSPGTSGVGETQYF. Written as DNA, the CDR3 is TGTGCCAGCAGCCCCGGGACTAGCGGGGTGGGAGAGACCCAGTACTTC.

This clonotype showed up just a few times. The chain links TRBV7-9 to TRBJ2-7, with D perhaps TRBD2 (6 bases). The V and J ends lost 4 bases and 3 bases respectively, with 10 bases between them. CDR3 size: 13 residues. Germline V CDR1 and CDR2: SEHNR, FQNEAQ (reference sequence). CDR3 DNA: TGTGCCAGCAGCTCTCAGACTAGCTACGAGCAGTACTTC. Its translation is CASSSQTSYEQYF.

This clonotype was detected once. The chain links TRBV5-1 to TRBJ2-5, with 10 positions matching TRBD2. J lost 2 bases, V lost 0 bases, and 4 bases had no gene match. The V gene's germline CDR1 is SGHRS and CDR2 YFSETQ. The CDR3 is 16 residues long. The chain's CDR3 is CASSLGPSGGQETQYF. CDR3 bases: TGCGCCAGCAGCTTGGGCCCTAGCGGGGGACAAGAGACCCAGTACTTC. The full variable domain, in which reference TRBV5-1 and TRBJ2-5 provide the parts outside the CDR3, is KAGVTQTPRYLIKTRGQQVTLSCSPISGHRSVSWYQQTPGQGLQFLFEYFSETQRNKGNFPGRFSGRQFSNSRSEMNVSTLELGDSALYLCASSLGPSGGQETQYFGPGTRLLVL.

V and J are TRBV20-1 and TRBJ1-1; no definite D call. CDR1 is DFQATT, CDR2 SNEGSKA, per germline (reference sequence). The CDR3 contains 14 residues. The ends were cut back, 0 bases at V and 2 bases at J, with 10 bases in the middle. The CDR3 DNA follows: TGCAGTGCTAGAGATCCGGGCCTTAACACTGAAGCTTTCTTT. Amino acid sequence: CSARDPGLNTEAFF.

The chain carries TRBV2 and TRBJ2-7; TRBD2 is a possible D gene (6 bases). The CDR3 covers 14 residues. Germline V gene lookup returns CDR1 SNHLY and CDR2 FYNNEI. The CDR3 DNA follows: TGTGCAAGCGTTTTTAGGGACTTGACCTACGAGCAGTACTTC. This sequence encodes CASVFRDLTYEQYF.

The chain uses TRBV10-3 and TRBJ2-7; TRBD2 matches at 11 bases. V was pared by 0 bases and J by 6 bases, with 4 bases of the junction left unmatched. Germline assignment: CDR1 ENHRY and CDR2 SYGVKD. This CDR3 is built from 15 residues. The CDR3 DNA sequence: TGTGCCATCAGTGAGTCGGCACTAGCGGGAGCCGAGCAGTACTTC. Amino acid sequence: CAISESALAGAEQYF.

On this clonotype: The CDR3 does not end in the conserved phenylalanine or tryptophan, so this is likely a read error. This sequence joins TRBV20-1 and TRBJ2-7; 12 nucleotides align to TRBD2. Germline V CDR1 and CDR2: DFQATT, SNEGSKA (reference sequence). V dropped 4 bases and J dropped 4; count of bases not matched to a gene: 11. The CDR3 covers 16 residues. The CDR3 coding sequence is TGCAGTGCTACCCCGTTACTAGCGGGAGGAAGATACGAGCAGTACTTA. The encoded protein is CSATPLLAGGRYEQYL.

This clonotype was seen only a few times. This rearrangement joins TRBV15 to TRBJ2-7; TRBD1 might be the D (7 bases). The closer fit of TRBJ2-4 to the DNA end suggests the J call may be wrong. The CDR3 has 14 amino acids. Germline V gene sequence: CDR1 LNHNV, CDR2 YYDKDF (reference sequence). The CDR3, as DNA: TGTGCCACCAGCAGGACAGGGAGGATGGACATTCAGTACTTC. Its protein is CATSRTGRMDIQYF.

The gene calls are TRBV12-3 or TRBV12-4 and TRBJ2-1, with unresolved D. V was pared by 7 bases and J by 0 bases, with 10 bases between. The CDR3 runs to 14 residues. CDR3 amino acids: CASIPDGSYNEQFF. The CDR3 bases are TGTGCCAGCATTCCTGACGGCTCCTACAATGAGCAGTTCTTC.

The chain recombines TRBV28 with TRBJ2-5; D might be TRBD2 (6 bases). The CDR3 extends over 14 amino acids. Germline V gene data show CDR1 as MDHEN and CDR2 as SYDVKM. Trimming took off 7 bases at V and 9 bases at J, with 21 bases between the two ends. CDR3 residues: CASTLRGYLEAQYF. The DNA of the CDR3 is TGTGCCAGCACCCTACGGGGGTACCTCGAGGCCCAGTACTTC.

This clonotype was seen a handful of times. The genes are TRBV6-2 or TRBV6-3 and TRBJ2-7; D remains ambiguous. The CDR3 has 13 residues. Trimming pared 9 bases from V and 2 bases from J, leaving 14 bases between. CDR1 and CDR2 from the germline V gene are MNHEY and SVGEGT. CDR3 sequence (DNA): TGTGCCAGTCGGCTCGGAAACACCTACGAGCAGTACTTC. Its translation: CASRLGNTYEQYF.

The table lists this clonotype with a few counts. The CDR3: CASSLIGGTPDTQYF. The CDR3 nucleotides read TGCGCCAGCAGCTTGATCGGCGGGACCCCAGATACGCAGTATTTT. The chain recombines TRBV5-1 with TRBJ2-3; D may be TRBD2 (6 bases). The germline V gene encodes CDR1 SGHRS and CDR2 YFSETQ. With 1 base removed from V and 4 bases from J, the gap between germline ends came to 13 bases. The CDR3 runs to 15 residues.

This clonotype was picked up one time. The V gene is TRBV6-5, the J gene TRBJ2-3; 7 bases align to TRBD2. This CDR3 has 15 amino acids. Germline V lookup: CDR1 MNHEY, CDR2 SVGAGI. V gave up 3 bases and J gave up 6 bases; unmatched junction bases: 9. The CDR3 reads CASSYTGGPGDTQYF. CDR3 nucleotides: TGTGCCAGCAGTTATACGGGAGGCCCGGGGGATACGCAGTATTTT.

This clonotype was found a few times. This sequence joins TRBV5-1 and TRBJ2-1; 13 nucleotides line up with TRBD2. Unmatched junction bases numbered 3, after V lost 2 bases and J lost 7 bases. This CDR3 is built from 15 residues. Germline loops: CDR1 SGHRS, CDR2 YFSETQ. Written as DNA, the CDR3 is TGCGCCAGCAGCTTACCGGGACTAGCGGGGAATGAGCAGTTCTTC. Its protein product is CASSLPGLAGNEQFF.

The rearrangement uses TRBV7-2 and TRBJ2-1; a weak D match, TRBD1 (6 bases). The CDR3 has 17 amino acids. Trimming left V 3 bases short and J 4 bases short, with 19 bases between. The germline CDR1 and CDR2 sequences are SGHTA and FQGNSA. This CDR3 reads CASSFRRVGGQYNEQFF. The CDR3, as DNA: TGTGCCAGCAGCTTCCGACGGGTAGGCGGACAGTACAATGAGCAGTTCTTC.

The chain has TRBV3-1 and TRBJ2-7; TRBD2 is a possible D gene (6 bases). This CDR3 has 13 amino acids. Trimming shortened V by 4 bases and J by 6 bases, and 13 bases separated the two germline ends. CDR1 is LGHDT, CDR2 YNNKEL, per germline (reference sequence). The CDR3 here is CASSRASALEQYF. The CDR3 DNA sequence: TGTGCCAGCAGCCGGGCTAGCGCCCTCGAGCAGTACTTC.